Listed below are T cell receptor beta chains from one sample, sequenced in a study of T cell responses to AZD1222 COVID-19 vaccine. TCRdb's copy holds only in-frame clones and misses some; the assay was immunoSEQ multiplex PCR. This sample carries some 200,000 clones, more than 85% of them seen once, and the ten largest clones take about 3.9%. The starting material was peripheral blood, obtained on day 0 of AZD1222 vaccination. These receptor sequences come from an adult in good health. CDR3s include the opening cysteine and the closing phenylalanine or tryptophan. D genes are given only for firm matches. Not every row has a clone size; where given, it reads once, few, many or a size class.

j_gene: TRBJ1-5
d_gene: TRBD1
abundance: -
v_gene: TRBV15
CDR3aa: CATRRQGANQPQHF
CDR3nt: TGTGCCACTCGACGACAGGGGGCAAATCAGCCCCAGCATTTT

j_gene: TRBJ2-7
d_gene: -
abundance: -
v_gene: TRBV9
CDR3aa: CASSVVPLDTHLGEQYF
CDR3nt: TGTGCCAGCAGCGTAGTCCCTCTTGACACACACCTGGGAGAGCAGTACTTC

j_gene: TRBJ2-3
d_gene: TRBD2
abundance: -
v_gene: TRBV13
CDR3aa: CASSSRLAGRVTSDTQYF
CDR3nt: TGTGCCAGCAGCTCCAGACTAGCGGGGAGGGTGACGTCAGATACGCAGTATTTT

j_gene: TRBJ1-1
d_gene: TRBD1
abundance: -
v_gene: TRBV3-1/TRBV3-2
CDR3aa: CASSHIPGQGVPEAFF
CDR3nt: TGTGCCAGCAGCCATATACCGGGACAGGGGGTCCCTGAAGCTTTCTTT

j_gene: TRBJ1-1
d_gene: -
abundance: -
v_gene: TRBV3-1/TRBV3-2
CDR3aa: CASSQDWRNTEAFF
CDR3nt: TGTGCCAGCAGCCAAGATTGGAGGAACACTGAAGCTTTCTTT

j_gene: TRBJ1-5
d_gene: -
abundance: -
v_gene: TRBV30
CDR3aa: CAWSEGYQPQHF
CDR3nt: TGTGCCTGGAGTGAAGGCTATCAGCCCCAGCATTTT

j_gene: TRBJ1-5
d_gene: TRBD1
abundance: -
v_gene: TRBV5-6
CDR3aa: CASSPGQGGQPQHF
CDR3nt: TGTGCCAGCAGCCCGGGACAGGGAGGGCAGCCCCAGCATTTT

j_gene: TRBJ1-2
d_gene: -
abundance: -
v_gene: TRBV5-4
CDR3aa: CASSPARSSAYGYTF
CDR3nt: TGTGCCAGCAGCCCGGCCCGGTCCTCCGCTTATGGCTACACCTTC

j_gene: TRBJ1-3
d_gene: TRBD1
abundance: -
v_gene: TRBV18
CDR3aa: CASSPGTGAGNTIYF
CDR3nt: TGTGCCAGCTCACCCGGGACAGGTGCTGGAAACACCATATATTTT

j_gene: TRBJ1-1
d_gene: -
abundance: -
v_gene: TRBV3-1/TRBV3-2
CDR3aa: CASSHGDIGTEAFF
CDR3nt: TGTGCCAGCAGCCATGGTGACATTGGAACTGAAGCTTTCTTT

j_gene: TRBJ1-2
d_gene: TRBD1
abundance: -
v_gene: TRBV19
CDR3aa: CASSSPGTGGPLSGYTF
CDR3nt: TGTGCCAGTAGTTCCCCCGGGACAGGGGGTCCCTTAAGCGGCTACACCTTC

j_gene: TRBJ1-4
d_gene: -
abundance: -
v_gene: TRBV11-2
CDR3aa: CASSSAGAFNEKLFF
CDR3nt: TGTGCCAGCAGCTCGGCAGGGGCCTTTAATGAAAAACTGTTTTTT

j_gene: TRBJ1-2
d_gene: -
abundance: -
v_gene: TRBV14
CDR3aa: CASSPGQTYGYTF
CDR3nt: TGTGCCAGCAGCCCCGGACAGACCTATGGCTACACCTTC

j_gene: TRBJ2-1
d_gene: -
abundance: -
v_gene: TRBV11-2
CDR3aa: CASSLVPREQFF
CDR3nt: TGTGCCAGCAGCTTAGTTCCGAGGGAGCAGTTCTTC

j_gene: TRBJ1-4
d_gene: -
abundance: once
v_gene: TRBV19
CDR3aa: CASTPYRAPNEKLFF
CDR3nt: TGTGCCAGCACCCCTTACAGGGCCCCTAATGAAAAACTGTTTTTT

j_gene: TRBJ2-7
d_gene: -
abundance: -
v_gene: TRBV19
CDR3aa: CASSVIVTSSYEQYF
CDR3nt: TGTGCCAGTAGTGTCATAGTCACCAGCTCCTACGAGCAGTACTTC

j_gene: TRBJ1-4
d_gene: -
abundance: -
v_gene: TRBV6-5
CDR3aa: CASSYAAAPGEKLFF
CDR3nt: TGTGCCAGCAGTTATGCGGCAGCTCCTGGAGAAAAACTGTTTTTT

j_gene: TRBJ1-5
d_gene: TRBD1
abundance: -
v_gene: TRBV27
CDR3aa: CASSSIGGQGSNQPQHF
CDR3nt: TGTGCCAGCAGTTCCATCGGGGGACAGGGGAGCAATCAGCCCCAGCATTTT

j_gene: TRBJ1-5
d_gene: -
abundance: -
v_gene: TRBV18
CDR3aa: CASSSTGSNQPQHF
CDR3nt: TGTGCCAGCTCATCCACCGGGAGCAATCAGCCCCAGCATTTT

j_gene: TRBJ1-4
d_gene: -
abundance: -
v_gene: TRBV19
CDR3aa: CASNLGLNHEKLFF
CDR3nt: TGTGCCAGTAATCTGGGATTGAATCATGAAAAACTGTTTTTT

j_gene: TRBJ1-1
d_gene: TRBD1
abundance: -
v_gene: TRBV19
CDR3aa: CASSINRGSEAFF
CDR3nt: TGTGCCAGTAGTATAAACAGGGGATCTGAAGCTTTCTTT

j_gene: TRBJ1-1
d_gene: -
abundance: once
v_gene: TRBV6-5
CDR3aa: CAATSHNTEAFF
CDR3nt: TGTGCCGCGACGTCCCACAACACTGAAGCTTTCTTT